This T cell receptor (beta chain) comes out of a study of molecular identifiers for immune sequencing clone quantification. This CDR3 has 15 residues. The germline V gene has CDR1 MNHEY and CDR2 SMNVEV (reference sequence). V shed 6 bases and J shed 3 bases, with 17 bases lying between them. A single record per CDR3 protein comes from TCRdb applying MiXCR to the PCR reads. The sample yields about 630,000 distinct CDR3 sequences, approximately 24% seen once. This clonotype was observed a handful of times. The specimen sequenced was naive CD8+ T cells from blood, with Jurkat cell RNA spiked in. Indicated subset: FACS-sorted CD8+CD4-CCR7+CD45RA+ naive T cells. This rearrangement joins TRBV27 to TRBJ1-1, with D possibly being TRBD1 (5 bases). The clonotype originates from a human donor in good health. Some libraries in this study had Jurkat cell RNA spiked in. The CDR3 region is CASSPAAGWDTEAFF. CDR3 sequence (DNA): TGTGCCAGCAGCCCCGCTGCAGGGTGGGACACTGAAGCTTTCTTT.